The sequence of this TCR beta chain was determined in a study of PD-1 blockade in classical Hodgkin lymphoma. Study results and limitations: Whereas CD4+ TCR diversity had risen significantly by C4D1, CD8+ TCR diversity had not.

This clone was counted once. Its antigen is unidentified. Each and every patient relapsed after autologous stem cell transplantation, and patients got differing brentuximab vedotin exposure. The CDR3 is 14 residues long. Per the germline V gene, CDR1 is GTSNPN and CDR2 is SVGIG (reference sequence). V gave up 6 bases and J gave up 8 bases, with 22 bases separating them. Generated by immunoSEQ multiplex PCR, the TCRdb table keeps only in-frame clones and is missing some. The sample gives tens of thousands of clones, roughly 91% of which show up once; approximately 8.2% is in the top ten. The origin of this receptor is a human donor with classical Hodgkin lymphoma. The chain employs TRBV30 and TRBJ1-2; the D gene is possibly TRBD1 (5 bases). The sample here was peripheral blood mononuclear cells (PBMCs), taken at baseline. CDR3 coding DNA: TGTGCCTGTTACGTCAGGGCTCGAGGGGACGGCTACACCTTC. Its translation: CACYVRARGDGYTF.